This TCR beta chain was found in a study of OX40 agonist ivuxolimab in advanced cancers. Across the whole study: Three patients, one with hepatocellular carcinoma and two with cutaneous melanoma, achieved partial responses.

On this clone: The antigen remains undetermined.

Findings and limits, study-wide: CD4+ and CD8+ blood T cells expanded clonally by week 6 at 0.1 to 3.0 mg/kg. CD8+ T cells were the subset that, on average, had more expanded clones than CD4+.

The table came from immunoSEQ multiplex PCR; TCRdb's copy has only in-frame clones and leaves some out. Here the sample spans about 36,000 clones, around 84% being singletons. This sequence originates from an adult with an advanced solid tumor such as melanoma, head and neck, liver or kidney cancer. The sample in question was CD4+ or CD8+ T cells sorted from blood, obtained in a trial of the OX40 agonist ivuxolimab.

CDR3 sequence: CASSASGLASYEQYF. The DNA for the CDR3 is TGTGCCAGCAGCGCTTCGGGACTAGCGTCCTACGAGCAGTACTTC. This chain joins TRBV9 and TRBJ2-7; 10 bases align to TRBD2. Germline V CDR1 and CDR2: SGDLS, YYNGEE. J was trimmed by 1 base and V by 3 bases; bases with no gene match: 4. This CDR3 has 15 amino acids.